This entry lists 28 T cell receptor beta chains sequenced from one sample in a study of early T cells in non-severe SARS-CoV-2 infection. Using its own MiXCR run on the 5' RACE reads, TCRdb lists one record per CDR3 protein. The data hold about 83,000 distinct CDR3 sequences, with 9% to 15% observed a single time. The specimen was whole blood. The receptors here all came from an adult who was a healthcare worker with PCR-confirmed SARS-CoV-2 infection or an uninfected control (not recorded which).

Turning to this clonotype: This CDR3 is missing its conserved last phenylalanine or tryptophan, likely due to a read error. The V gene is TRBV29-1, the J gene TRBJ2-7; D possibly uses TRBD1 or TRBD2 (5 bases each). From germline, CDR1 is SQVTM and CDR2 ANQGSEA. Trimming stripped 4 bases from V and 8 bases from J, with 18 bases between. This CDR3 region has 13 residues. CDR3 protein: CSVGTGTGFKQYS. The CDR3 DNA sequence: TGCAGCGTTGGGACCGGGACGGGGTTTAAGCAGTACTCC.

The CDR3 is CASSYDNGRENYGYTF. CDR3 coding DNA: TGTGCCAGCAGTTACGATAACGGCAGGGAGAACTATGGCTACACCTTC. The rearrangement uses TRBV6-5 and TRBJ1-2; D perhaps matches TRBD1 (5 bases). CDR3 length: 16 amino acids. Germline V gives CDR1 MNHEY, CDR2 SVGAGI. V lost 2 bases to trimming and J lost 2 bases, with 15 bases between them.

The V and J genes are TRBV12-3 or TRBV12-4 and TRBJ2-7; 8 positions agree with TRBD2. The CDR3 is 13 amino acids. V trimming: 6 bases; J trimming: 2 bases; junction bases outside the gene matches: 3. CDR3: CASRRTSTYEQYF. The CDR3 nucleotides read TGTGCCAGCAGGCGGACTAGCACCTACGAGCAGTACTTC.

This clonotype was picked up many times. V gene TRBV20-1 combines with J gene TRBJ2-3; the D is unclear. Trimming took 0 bases from V and 7 from J, leaving 5 bases between them. Germline CDR1 is DFQATT and CDR2 is SNEGSKA (reference sequence). The CDR3 has 11 amino acids. CDR3 nucleotides: TGCAGTGCTAGAGAAGTGAATACGCAGTATTTT. Translation: CSAREVNTQYF.

This clonotype was seen a handful of times. The chain joins TRBV30 to TRBJ1-6; TRBD1 matches at 10 bases. CDR3 length: 15 residues. The V segment lost 2 bases and the J segment 4 bases; nucleotides outside the gene matches: 2. The germline V gene encodes CDR1 GTSNPN and CDR2 SVGIG (reference sequence). In DNA, the CDR3 is TGTGCCTGGAGTTCGGGACAGGGGTATAATTCACCCCTCCACTTT. This translates into CAWSSGQGYNSPLHF.

The sample holds a few counts of this clonotype. CDR3 sequence: CASGSTGTPNTGELFF. Written as DNA, the CDR3 is TGTGCTAGTGGTTCGACCGGGACACCGAACACCGGGGAGCTGTTTTTT. This chain connects TRBV12-5 to TRBJ2-2, with a possible D match to TRBD1 (6 bases). The CDR3 has 16 amino acids. The germline gives CDR1 LGHNT, CDR2 FRNRAP. Trimming left V 4 bases short and J 0 bases short, with 12 bases between.

The chain couples TRBV6-2 or TRBV6-3 to TRBJ2-1; D call uncertain. The CDR3 length is 11 residues. Trimming left V 6 bases short and J 7 bases short, with 7 bases between. The germline CDR1 and CDR2 sequences are MNHEY and SVGEGT. For the CDR3, the DNA is TGTGCCAGCAGCAATCGGAATGAGCAGTTCTTC. Encoded protein: CASSNRNEQFF.

This clonotype occurred many times. The rearrangement uses TRBV7-9 and TRBJ2-3, with unresolved D. This CDR3 comprises 17 residues. Germline values: CDR1 SEHNR, CDR2 FQNEAQ (reference sequence). Trimming pared 3 bases from V and 3 bases from J, leaving 19 bases between. CDR3 residues: CASSFSFGAFSTDTQYF. In DNA, the CDR3 is TGTGCCAGCAGCTTTTCATTCGGCGCGTTCTCAACAGATACGCAGTATTTT.

The chain carries TRBV5-4 and TRBJ2-3; D is ambiguous. The CDR3 runs to 15 residues. The germline V and J ends were trimmed by 1 base and 3 bases, with 12 bases remaining between them. The germline V gene encodes CDR1 SGHNT and CDR2 YYREEE (reference sequence). CDR3 nucleotide sequence: TGTGCCAGCAGCTTGAAGTTGGTAGAGACAGATACGCAGTATTTT. Encoded protein: CASSLKLVETDTQYF.

The J gene is TRBJ2-1, the V gene TRBV7-2; D gene unclear. V lost 2 bases and J lost 1, with 9 bases in between. CDR1 SGHTA and CDR2 FQGNSA come from the germline V gene. CDR3 size: 15 residues. The CDR3 region is CASSLYGTSYNEQFF. In nucleotides, the CDR3 is TGTGCCAGCAGCTTATACGGCACATCCTACAATGAGCAGTTCTTC.

The genes are TRBV28 and TRBJ2-7, with a weak D call TRBD1 (6 bases). V gave up 6 bases and J gave up 7 bases, with 19 bases separating them. The CDR3 consists of 14 residues. CDR1 MDHEN and CDR2 SYDVKM come from the germline V gene. For the CDR3, the DNA is TGTGCCAGCAGCTCCAGCGACAGGCCCACAGAGCAGTACTTC. Its translation is CASSSSDRPTEQYF.

This clonotype was seen a few times. The genes are TRBV9 and TRBJ2-1; no firm D call. The germline CDR1 and CDR2 sequences are SGDLS and YYNGEE. V lost 4 bases to trimming and J lost 5 bases, with 10 bases between them. The CDR3 runs to 13 residues. As DNA, the CDR3 is TGTGCCAGCAGCTCTGGGGTCGACAATGAGCAGTTCTTC. Encoded protein: CASSSGVDNEQFF.

The chain joins TRBV9 to TRBJ2-5; 7 nucleotides match TRBD1. CDR1 is SGDLS, CDR2 YYNGEE, per germline. The CDR3 runs to 13 residues. Trimming at V came to 4 bases and at J to 3 bases, leaving 3 bases not matched to a gene. CDR3 residues: CASSTGTEETQYF. The DNA for the CDR3 is TGTGCCAGCAGCACCGGGACAGAAGAGACCCAGTACTTC.

The chain links TRBV20-1 to TRBJ2-1; TRBD2 aligns across 8 bases. The CDR3 extends over 13 amino acids. CDR1 and CDR2 (germline): DFQATT, SNEGSKA (reference sequence). The J segment lost 2 bases and the V segment lost 8 bases, leaving 5 bases of the junction unmatched. The CDR3 region is CSPSGRTYNEQFF. The CDR3 bases are TGCAGTCCCAGCGGGAGAACCTACAATGAGCAGTTCTTC.

This clonotype was observed at least ten times. V usage is TRBV12-3 or TRBV12-4 and J usage is TRBJ2-7, with a possible D match to TRBD2 (5 bases). Deletions cut 4 bases from V and 4 bases from J, with 17 bases between. The CDR3 covers 15 residues. This chain's CDR3 is CASSSSGRVAYEQYF. CDR3 bases: TGTGCCAGCAGTTCGTCGGGAAGGGTAGCGTACGAGCAGTACTTC.

The J gene is TRBJ2-3, the V gene TRBV28; D ambiguous. The V end lost 10 bases, the J end lost 9 bases, and 14 bases lay between the germline ends. CDR1 MDHEN and CDR2 SYDVKM come from the germline V gene. The CDR3 consists of 11 residues. The CDR3 is CATSQGLTQYF. The CDR3, as DNA: TGTGCCACCAGCCAAGGGCTCACGCAGTATTTT.

This clonotype was detected only a few times. This chain uses TRBV5-4 with TRBJ1-1; 7 nucleotides line up with TRBD1. There are 12 residues in the CDR3. The ends lost 3 bases at V and 7 bases at J; junction bases unmatched: 3. Germline assignment: CDR1 SGHNT and CDR2 YYREEE (reference sequence). In DNA, the CDR3 is TGTGCCAGCAGCTGGGGACAGAGTGAAGCTTTCTTT. Its translation: CASSWGQSEAFF. Variable domain in full (rest from reference TRBV5-4 and TRBJ1-1): ETGVTQSPTHLIKTRGQQVTLRCSSQSGHNTVSWYQQALGQGPQFIFQYYREEENGRGNFPPRFSGLQFPNYSSELNVNALELDDSALYLCASSWGQSEAFFGQGTRLTVV.

This clonotype was seen only a few times. V is TRBV7-8 and J is TRBJ1-2; D unclear. Trimming pared 2 bases from V and 3 bases from J, leaving 13 bases between. Germline loops: CDR1 SGHVS, CDR2 FQNEAQ. The CDR3 sequence is 15 residues long. The CDR3 reads CASSLTASHYYGYTF. DNA of the CDR3: TGTGCCAGCAGCTTAACCGCTAGCCACTACTATGGCTACACCTTC.

The genes are TRBV7-6 and TRBJ2-1; 12 bases agree with TRBD2. V shed 5 bases and J 9 bases; nucleotides not matched to a gene: 11. The CDR3 is 16 residues long. Germline CDR1 reads SGHVS; CDR2 reads FNYEAQ. CDR3 in DNA: TGTGCCAGCAGCCCTACGACTAGCGGGGGCGGCGGTGAGCAGTTCTTC. This encodes CASSPTTSGGGGEQFF.

This clonotype was counted a few times. The chain combines TRBV27 with TRBJ1-2; D is undetermined. This CDR3 region has 12 residues. The germline CDR1 and CDR2 sequences are MNHEY and SMNVEV (reference sequence). V gave up 6 bases and J gave up 4 bases, with 9 bases separating them. CDR3 sequence reads: CASREGLYGYTF. CDR3 nucleotides: TGTGCCAGCAGGGAGGGTCTCTATGGCTACACCTTC.

This clonotype showed up just a few times. The chain uses TRBV29-1 and TRBJ2-7; 9 nucleotides align to TRBD1. The CDR3 runs 17 residues. Trimming cost V 4 bases and J 2 bases; bases outside gene matches: 15. Germline V gives CDR1 SQVTM, CDR2 ANQGSEA. The CDR3 bases are TGCAGCGTTGCCCCTATTCCGGGACAGGGTATACCCTACGAGCAGTACTTC. Translated: CSVAPIPGQGIPYEQYF.

The V gene is TRBV11-2, the J gene TRBJ2-1, with 9 positions matching TRBD2. Germline values: CDR1 SGHAT, CDR2 FQNNGV. The CDR3 spans 16 residues. Trimming cost V 1 base and J 6 bases; bases outside gene matches: 7. The CDR3 loop is CASSLVASGICNEQFF. The CDR3 DNA is TGTGCCAGCAGCTTAGTCGCTAGCGGGATATGCAATGAGCAGTTCTTC.

This clonotype has at least ten counts. This chain connects TRBV12-3 or TRBV12-4 to TRBJ1-5; 7 bases agree with TRBD1. This CDR3 is 15 amino acids long. J lost 3 bases, V lost 7 bases, and 9 bases had no gene match. CDR3 loop: CASTLIQGINQPQHF. The CDR3 DNA sequence: TGTGCCAGCACCCTTATACAGGGGATCAATCAGCCCCAGCATTTT.

This clonotype was detected ten times or more. The rearrangement uses TRBV29-1 and TRBJ2-3, with TRBD2 identical over 7 bases. With V trimmed by 0 bases and J by 4 bases, 1 base remained unmatched. The CDR3 runs to 13 residues. Germline V gene sequence: CDR1 SQVTM, CDR2 ANQGSEA. The CDR3 nucleotides are TGCAGCGTTGAAGATCGGGGGGCAGATACGCAGTATTTT. As protein: CSVEDRGADTQYF.

This clonotype was counted ten times or more. The V gene is TRBV6-5, the J gene TRBJ1-4; D possibly corresponds to TRBD1 (5 bases). CDR3 size: 18 residues. The ends were cut back, 0 bases at V and 8 bases at J, with 22 bases in the middle. Germline assignment: CDR1 MNHEY and CDR2 SVGAGI. The CDR3 loop reads CASSYSWGREFGGEKLFF. The CDR3 coding sequence is TGTGCCAGCAGTTACTCTTGGGGCCGTGAGTTCGGTGGGGAAAAACTGTTTTTT.

This clonotype was detected only a few times. This rearrangement joins TRBV21-1 to TRBJ2-5. TRBV21-1 constitutes a pseudogene. This CDR3 has 15 residues. The CDR3 nucleotides are TGTGCCAGCAGCACGCTCCTCTGTTGGAGAGGGACCCAGTACTTC. It is translated as CASSTLLCWRGTQYF.

In its sample, this clonotype was seen a few times. The gene calls are TRBV20-1 and TRBJ2-2; TRBD2 matches 7 bases. Germline V gives CDR1 DFQATT, CDR2 SNEGSKA (reference sequence). V lost 6 bases and J lost 6; bases outside the gene matches: 4. The CDR3 sequence is 12 residues long. The CDR3 protein is CSARTRPGELFF. The CDR3 region has the DNA TGCAGTGCCCGGACTAGACCCGGGGAGCTGTTTTTT.

The table lists this clonotype with a few counts. This rearrangement joins TRBV29-1 to TRBJ2-7; 10 nucleotides match TRBD2. Germline-derived CDR1 and CDR2 are SQVTM and ANQGSEA. The junction had 11 bases not matched to a gene; V was cut back by 7 bases and J by 5 bases. There are 14 residues in the CDR3. This CDR3 reads CSALKREGPDEQYF. The CDR3 nucleotides read TGCAGCGCCTTAAAGCGGGAGGGCCCGGACGAGCAGTACTTC.